This is a list of T cell receptor beta chains from one sample in a study of Ad26.COV2.S vaccination and SARS-CoV-2 variants. This table comes from immunoSEQ multiplex PCR, and its TCRdb copy is limited to in-frame clones, with some not included. Among about 180,000 clones listed, about 83% were seen once. The source was peripheral blood, collected after recovery from COVID-19. Every receptor here comes from a human donor who had recovered from COVID-19. The CDR3 runs from the conserved cysteine through the conserved F or W. D genes are given only for firm matches. Not every row has a clone size; where given, it reads once, few, many or a size class.

size	V	D	J	CDR3	DNA
.	TRBV5-8	.	TRBJ2-7	CASSRGYSYEQYF	TGTGCCAGCAGCCGCGGTTACTCCTACGAGCAGTACTTC
.	TRBV19	.	TRBJ1-6	CASSINRQAGSPLHF	TGTGCCAGTAGTATAAATCGGCAGGCCGGTTCACCCCTCCACTTT
.	TRBV9	.	TRBJ2-7	CASSVEQGYEQYF	TGTGCCAGCAGCGTAGAACAGGGCTACGAGCAGTACTTC
.	TRBV14	.	TRBJ2-3	CASSTADTQYF	TGTGCCAGCAGCACGGCAGATACGCAGTATTTT
once	TRBV30	.	TRBJ2-2	CAWSRRFGSGELFF	TGTGCCTGGAGTCGACGGTTTGGCTCCGGGGAGCTGTTTTTT
.	TRBV7-9	.	TRBJ1-1	CASSLAGRTEAFF	TGTGCCAGCAGCTTAGCGGGCCGCACTGAAGCTTTCTTT
.	TRBV6-1	TRBD1	TRBJ2-3	CASSRDRGADTQYF	TGTGCCAGCAGCCGGGACAGGGGCGCAGATACGCAGTATTTT
.	TRBV4-1	TRBD1	TRBJ1-4	CASRIQGAGEKLFF	TGCGCCAGCAGAATTCAGGGGGCGGGAGAAAAACTGTTTTTT
.	TRBV7-9	.	TRBJ2-2	CASSLGRGDMAGELFF	TGTGCCAGCAGCTTAGGGCGGGGCGATATGGCCGGGGAGCTGTTTTTT
.	TRBV5-1	TRBD1	TRBJ1-6	CASSLGDRNNSPLHF	TGCGCCAGCAGCTTAGGGGACAGGAATAATTCACCCCTCCACTTT
.	TRBV28	TRBD2	TRBJ2-1	CASSSTSGGAHEQFF	TGTGCCAGCAGTTCGACTAGCGGGGGGGCTCATGAGCAGTTCTTC
.	TRBV19	TRBD1	TRBJ2-6	CASRDRGLAGANVLTF	TGTGCCAGTAGGGACAGGGGTCTTGCTGGGGCCAACGTCCTGACTTTC
.	TRBV16	.	TRBJ2-2	CASSQYFENTGELFF	TGTGCCAGCAGCCAATATTTTGAGAACACCGGGGAGCTGTTTTTT
.	TRBV6-5	TRBD2	TRBJ2-3	CAGGRGIADTQYF	TGTGCCGGGGGGAGGGGAATCGCAGATACGCAGTATTTT
.	TRBV9	.	TRBJ2-6	CASSPSGTPGSGANVLTF	TGTGCCAGCAGCCCCTCCGGGACCCCGGGCTCTGGGGCCAACGTCCTGACTTTC
.	TRBV7-2	.	TRBJ2-2	CASSFNSGSGELFF	TGTGCCAGCAGCTTCAACTCGGGTTCCGGGGAGCTGTTTTTT
.	TRBV27	TRBD2	TRBJ2-3	CASSSSGGAGDTQYF	TGTGCCAGCAGTTCGAGCGGGGGGGCCGGTGATACGCAGTATTTT
.	TRBV7-9	.	TRBJ1-1	CASRPDRWDTEAFF	TGTGCCAGCAGACCCGACAGGTGGGACACTGAAGCTTTCTTT
.	TRBV29-1	.	TRBJ2-2	CSAGWMNTGELFF	TGCAGCGCCGGTTGGATGAACACCGGGGAGCTGTTTTTT
.	TRBV4-1	.	TRBJ2-7	CASSQDTARSPYEQYF	TGCGCCAGCAGCCAAGATACGGCGCGTTCCCCCTACGAGCAGTACTTC
.	TRBV3-1/TRBV3-2	.	TRBJ1-5	CASSQDRHSNQPQHF	TGTGCCAGCAGCCAAGATCGGCATAGCAATCAGCCCCAGCATTTT
.	TRBV4-1	.	TRBJ1-5	CASSQVEGPTGNQPQHF	TGCGCCAGCAGCCAAGTAGAAGGGCCCACAGGCAATCAGCCCCAGCATTTT
.	TRBV19	TRBD1	TRBJ1-5	CASSITGQDQPQHF	TGTGCCAGTAGTATTACGGGACAGGATCAGCCCCAGCATTTT
once	TRBV7-8	.	TRBJ2-7	CASSSTNGAYEQYF	TGTGCCAGCAGCTCAACCAACGGGGCCTACGAGCAGTACTTC
few	TRBV4-1	TRBD2	TRBJ2-2	CASSPRAGESNTGELFF	TGCGCCAGCAGCCCCCGGGCGGGAGAAAGCAACACCGGGGAGCTGTTTTTT
.	TRBV9	TRBD2	TRBJ2-5	CASSVGGREQETQYF	TGTGCCAGCAGCGTAGGTGGGAGGGAGCAAGAGACCCAGTACTTC
once	TRBV5-1	.	TRBJ2-3	CASSPQVVDTDTQYF	TGCGCCAGCAGCCCCCAGGTTGTGGACACAGATACGCAGTATTTT